This TCR beta chain was obtained from a study of monozygotic twins with inflammatory bowel disease. Findings and caveats of the study: No difference was seen in repertoire similarity between concordant and discordant twins, possibly from limited power. Compared with healthy co-twins, IBD patients showed reduced TCRbeta repertoire diversity by inverse Simpson.

TCRdb reprocessed the 5' RACE reads and reports one entry per CDR3 protein, with no DNA. The specimen's table records 310,000 or so distinct CDR3 sequences. Concerning this clonotype: Antigen specificity is unknown.

The CDR3 totals 12 residues. Per the germline V gene, CDR1 is DFQATT and CDR2 is SNEGSKA (reference sequence). Specimen: blood. This clonotype was obtained from a human donor with ulcerative colitis or Crohn's disease, or a healthy co-twin of an affected twin (not recorded which). This chain joins TRBV20-1 and TRBJ1-1. This CDR3 reads CSAAPPGELAFF.